This T cell receptor beta chain was retrieved from a study of cytomegalovirus exposure and HLA in healthy donors. With 4 bases clipped from V and 4 bases from J, the junction kept 7 bases outside the gene matches. This CDR3 spans 15 amino acids. Germline assignment: CDR1 SGHRS and CDR2 YFSETQ. The PCR was carried out with 60 Vbeta primers and 13 Jbeta primers. Here immunoSEQ multiplex PCR was the method, and the copy in TCRdb shows in-frame clones only, minus some. The sample yields 130,000 or so clones, around 75% seen once. The rearrangement uses TRBV5-1 and TRBJ2-3; 9 bases map to TRBD2. What was sequenced was PBMCs. This sequence was found in a woman in her fifties or sixties in good health and CMV-seropositive. CDR3: CASSRGLAWADTQYF. In DNA, the CDR3 is TGCGCCAGCAGCCGTGGACTAGCGTGGGCAGATACGCAGTATTTT.